Each of the 2 T cell receptor beta chains below was sequenced from the same sample in a study of cytomegalovirus exposure and HLA in healthy donors. The primer mix had 60 Vbeta and 13 Jbeta primers. Method: immunoSEQ multiplex PCR; TCRdb's copy keeps in-frame clones and lacks some. Altogether under 200,000 clones are present, around 79% being singletons, with the ten largest covering around 2.5%. Input material: PBMCs. The receptors shown here come from a woman aged 40 to 55 in good health and CMV-seropositive.

The V and J genes are TRBV28 and TRBJ2-2; D possibly corresponds to TRBD1 (6 bases). The CDR3 length is 11 residues. Germline V gene sequence: CDR1 MDHEN, CDR2 SYDVKM. The CDR3 DNA reads TGTGCGGTGGGGGCGAACGGGGAGCTGTTTTTT. Its protein is CAVGANGELFF.

The rearrangement links TRBV18 to TRBJ1-3, with TRBD1 matching 7 bases. Germline-derived CDR1 and CDR2 are KGHSH and LQKENI. The CDR3 contains 16 residues. V trimming: 4 bases; J trimming: 2 bases; junction bases outside the gene matches: 8. The CDR3 DNA sequence: TGTGCCAGCTCACTGGGGACAGAGCCTACTGGAAACACCATATATTTT. This encodes CASSLGTEPTGNTIYF.